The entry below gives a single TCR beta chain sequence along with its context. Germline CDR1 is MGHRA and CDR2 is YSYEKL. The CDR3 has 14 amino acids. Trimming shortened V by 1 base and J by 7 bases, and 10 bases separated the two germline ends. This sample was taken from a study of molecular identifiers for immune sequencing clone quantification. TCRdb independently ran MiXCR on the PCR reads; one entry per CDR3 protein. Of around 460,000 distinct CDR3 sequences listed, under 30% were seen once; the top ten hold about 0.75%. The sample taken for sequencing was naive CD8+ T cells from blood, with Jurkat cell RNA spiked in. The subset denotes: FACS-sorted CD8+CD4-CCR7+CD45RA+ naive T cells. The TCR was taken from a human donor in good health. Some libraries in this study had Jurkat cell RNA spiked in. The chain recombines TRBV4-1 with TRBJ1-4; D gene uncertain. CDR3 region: CASSQVGRSEKLFF. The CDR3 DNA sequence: TGCGCCAGCAGCCAAGTTGGCAGAAGTGAAAAACTGTTTTTT.